This TCR beta chain was identified during a study of quantifying T cell responses using KT2 cells. At the level of the study: Reverse transcription used primers in the TCR alpha and beta constant regions.

KT2, a clone with a known TCR, was spiked into unfractionated PBMC. Fixed numbers of PBMC received varying amounts of KT2 cells. Trimming removed 7 bases at V and 2 bases at J, with 18 bases between. The CDR3 length is 16 residues. CDR1 is LNHNV and CDR2 is YYDKDF in the germline V gene (reference sequence). Notes on the study in general: Counts of KT2 alpha and beta sequences rose linearly with the number of KT2 cells added.

This clonotype has just a few counts. Antigen unknown. An oligo carrying a UMI was ligated to the cDNA 3' end. An equimolar mix of RC1.1 and RC1.2 primed the beta chain across TRBC1 and TRBC2. From the second PCR onward, TCR alpha and beta chains were processed separately. One entry per CDR3 protein results from TCRdb running MiXCR on the UMI-ligation and nested PCR reads. The data show tens of thousands of distinct CDR3 sequences, 10% to 15% seen once. The clonotype was recovered from a human donor. V is TRBV15 and J is TRBJ1-5; weak D call: TRBD1 (5 bases). The specimen was PBMCs spiked with cells of the T cell clone KT2. CDR3 in DNA: TGTGCCACCACCCGGGGACGTCTTATCGGCAATCAGCCCCAGCATTTT. It encodes CATTRGRLIGNQPQHF.